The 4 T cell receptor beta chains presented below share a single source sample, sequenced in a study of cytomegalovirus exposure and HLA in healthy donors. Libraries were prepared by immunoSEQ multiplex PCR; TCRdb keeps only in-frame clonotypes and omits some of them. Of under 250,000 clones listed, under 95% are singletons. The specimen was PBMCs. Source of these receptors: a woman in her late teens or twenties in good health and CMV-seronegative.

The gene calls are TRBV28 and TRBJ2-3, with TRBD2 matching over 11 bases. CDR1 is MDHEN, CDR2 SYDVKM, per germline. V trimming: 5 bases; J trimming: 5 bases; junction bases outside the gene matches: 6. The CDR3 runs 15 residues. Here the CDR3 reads CASSRTSGSGDTQYF. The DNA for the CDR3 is TGTGCCAGCAGTCGAACTAGCGGGAGCGGAGATACGCAGTATTTT.

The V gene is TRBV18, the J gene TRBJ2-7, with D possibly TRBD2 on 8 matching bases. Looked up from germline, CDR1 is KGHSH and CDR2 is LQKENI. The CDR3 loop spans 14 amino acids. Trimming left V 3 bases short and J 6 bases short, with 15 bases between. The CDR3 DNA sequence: TGTGCCAGCTCACCGACAGGGACTAGACGCGAGCAGTACTTC. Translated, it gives CASSPTGTRREQYF.

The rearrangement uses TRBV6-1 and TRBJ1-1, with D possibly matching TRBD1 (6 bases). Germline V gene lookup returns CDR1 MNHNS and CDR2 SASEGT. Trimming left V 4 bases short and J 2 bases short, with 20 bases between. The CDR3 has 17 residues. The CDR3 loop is CASSGGTPETPNTEAFF. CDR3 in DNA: TGTGCCAGCAGTGGAGGGACACCCGAGACCCCTAACACTGAAGCTTTCTTT.

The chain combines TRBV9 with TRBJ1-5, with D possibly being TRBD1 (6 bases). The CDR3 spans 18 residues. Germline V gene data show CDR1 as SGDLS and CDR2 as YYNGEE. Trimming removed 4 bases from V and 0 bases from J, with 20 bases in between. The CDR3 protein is CASSPRGAQGYSNQPQHF. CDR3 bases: TGTGCCAGCAGCCCACGAGGGGCCCAGGGGTATAGCAATCAGCCCCAGCATTTT.